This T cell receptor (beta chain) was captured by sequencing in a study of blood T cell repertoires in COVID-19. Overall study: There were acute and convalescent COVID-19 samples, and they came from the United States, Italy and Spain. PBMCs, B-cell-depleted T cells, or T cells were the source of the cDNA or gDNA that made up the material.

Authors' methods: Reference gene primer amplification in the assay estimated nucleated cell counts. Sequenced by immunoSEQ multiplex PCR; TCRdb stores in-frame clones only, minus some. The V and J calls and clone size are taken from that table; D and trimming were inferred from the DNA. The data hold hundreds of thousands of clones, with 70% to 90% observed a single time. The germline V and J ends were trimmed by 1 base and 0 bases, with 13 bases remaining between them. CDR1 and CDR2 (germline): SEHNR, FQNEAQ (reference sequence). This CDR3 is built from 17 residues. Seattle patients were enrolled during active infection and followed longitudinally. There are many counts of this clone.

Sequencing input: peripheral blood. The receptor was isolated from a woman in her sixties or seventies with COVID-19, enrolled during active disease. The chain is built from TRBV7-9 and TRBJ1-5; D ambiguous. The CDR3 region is CASSLVVSGGSNQPQHF. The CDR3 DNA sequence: TGTGCCAGCAGCTTAGTAGTGAGTGGTGGTAGCAATCAGCCCCAGCATTTT.